The 29 T cell receptor beta chains below were found in one sample sequenced in a study of shared clonotypes between healthy human individuals. Data came from immunoSEQ multiplex PCR; TCRdb stores just in-frame clones and leaves some out. The profile covers about 460,000 clones, with roughly three quarters appearing a single time and approximately 12% taken by the ten largest. Sequenced sample: PBMCs. These receptors originate from a woman aged 35 to 49 in good health. Some clones in this sample may be carry-over from other donors' samples.

Points on this clone: This likely stems from a read error, as it lies one base from a far larger clone. The chain carries TRBV4-1 and TRBJ1-2, with TRBD1 matching 8 bases. Germline V CDR1 and CDR2: MGHRA, YSYEKL. The CDR3 contains 14 residues. CDR3 loop: CASSRQGTNYGCTF. The CDR3 nucleotides are TGCGCCAGCAGCCGACAGGGGACCAACTATGGCTGCACCTTC.

The CDR3 loop reads CAWSPGQGIADTQYF. The CDR3 DNA reads as TGTGCCTGGAGCCCAGGACAGGGGATAGCGGATACGCAGTATTTT. The chain couples TRBV30 to TRBJ2-3, with 9 bases that match TRBD1. J was trimmed by 6 bases and V by 3 bases; bases with no gene match: 10. Germline V lookup: CDR1 GTSNPN, CDR2 SVGIG (reference sequence). This CDR3 has 15 amino acids.

This rearrangement joins TRBV11-1 to TRBJ2-7; possibly TRBD2 for D (6 bases). The CDR3 runs to 14 residues. Germline CDR1 and CDR2: SGHAT and FQDESV (reference sequence). V was trimmed by 5 bases and J by 7 bases, leaving 18 bases between them. CDR3 protein: CASSPGLRDTEQYF. The CDR3 DNA reads as TGTGCCAGCAGCCCGGGACTCCGCGACACAGAGCAGTACTTC.

The gene calls are TRBV11-2 and TRBJ2-7; TRBD1 aligns across 8 bases. CDR3 length: 14 residues. The J segment lost 6 bases and the V segment lost 1 base, leaving 5 bases of the junction unmatched. CDR1 and CDR2 from the germline V gene are SGHAT and FQNNGV. CDR3 sequence: CASSLVRGRGEQYF. CDR3 bases: TGTGCCAGCAGCTTAGTCAGGGGGCGCGGCGAGCAGTACTTC.

The J gene is TRBJ2-5, the V gene TRBV25-1, with TRBD1 as a possible D gene (6 bases). Trimming shortened V by 3 bases and J by 2 bases, and 22 bases separated the two germline ends. Germline lookup yields CDR1 MGHDK and CDR2 SYGVNS. This CDR3 is built from 18 residues. The CDR3 spells CASSDWVKGVRGQETQYF. The DNA for the CDR3 is TGTGCCAGCAGTGACTGGGTTAAGGGGGTCCGCGGACAAGAGACCCAGTACTTC.

Note on this clone: This likely reflects a read error, since a far larger clone is one base away. Other nucleotide sequences in the sample specify the same CDR3. The CDR3 region is CASSLDRGNAAFF. The CDR3 DNA follows: TGCGCCAGCAGCTTGGACAGAGGGAATGCGGCTTTCTTC. The chain joins TRBV5-1 to TRBJ1-1; no definite D call. The CDR3 contains 13 residues. Germline CDR1 is SGHRS and CDR2 is YFSETQ.

The chain couples TRBV6-6 to TRBJ1-2; TRBD1 matches 11 bases. Germline-derived CDR1 and CDR2 are MNHNY and SVGAGI (reference sequence). The V segment lost 5 bases and the J segment 8 bases; nucleotides outside the gene matches: 4. The CDR3 consists of 13 residues. The CDR3 loop reads CASSKDRGQGYTF. CDR3 DNA sequence: TGTGCCAGCAGTAAGGACAGGGGGCAAGGCTACACCTTC.

The V gene is TRBV7-9, the J gene TRBJ2-6; the match to TRBD1 covers 8 bases. V was pared by 5 bases and J by 0 bases, with 9 bases of the junction left unmatched. The CDR3 loop spans 18 amino acids. Per germline, CDR1 SEHNR and CDR2 FQNEAQ (reference sequence). The CDR3 here is CASSAQGAFISGANVLTF. The CDR3 DNA sequence: TGTGCCAGCAGCGCGCAGGGGGCCTTTATCTCTGGGGCCAACGTCCTGACTTTC.

This chain links TRBV7-2 with TRBJ2-5; possibly TRBD1 for D (6 bases). The last part of the DNA fits TRBJ2-7 better; the J call may be wrong. This CDR3 contains 12 residues. From germline, CDR1 is SGHTA and CDR2 FQGNSA. This CDR3 is CASSPHRDEQYF. CDR3 nucleotides: TGTGCCAGCAGCCCCCACAGGGACGAGCAGTACTTC.

CDR3 nucleotides: TGTGCCAGCTGGGGGTGGGACAACTCCTACAATGAGCAGTTCTTC. This encodes CASWGWDNSYNEQFF. The V gene is TRBV28, the J gene TRBJ2-1, with D tentatively TRBD1 (6 bases). This CDR3 contains 15 residues. The germline CDR1 and CDR2 sequences are MDHEN and SYDVKM. Trimming took off 8 bases at V and 0 bases at J, with 14 bases between the two ends.

The chain is built from TRBV5-5 and TRBJ2-5; 7 bases are shared with TRBD1. Trimming cost V 3 bases and J 0 bases; bases outside gene matches: 2. Germline CDR1 SGHKS, CDR2 YYEKEE (reference sequence). There are 14 residues in the CDR3. CDR3 sequence: CASSWDSYQETQYF. As DNA, the CDR3 is TGTGCCAGCAGCTGGGACAGCTACCAAGAGACCCAGTACTTC.

V gene TRBV7-3 combines with J gene TRBJ2-7, with 11 bases identical to TRBD1. With V trimmed by 5 bases and J by 6 bases, 9 bases remained unmatched. The germline V gene encodes CDR1 SGHTA and CDR2 FQGTGA. The CDR3 sequence is 15 residues long. The CDR3 loop is CASSLKRTGGCEQYF. The DNA of the CDR3 is TGTGCCAGCAGCCTAAAACGGACAGGGGGCTGCGAGCAGTACTTC. The full variable domain, rest sourced from reference TRBV7-3 and TRBJ2-7, is GAGVSQTPSNKVTEKGKYVELRCDPISGHTALYWYRQSLGQGPEFLIYFQGTGAADDSGLPNDRFFAVRPEGSVSTLKIQRTERGDSAVYLCASSLKRTGGCEQYFGPGTRLTVT.

As to this clone: A far more abundant clone sits one base away, making this likely a read error. The CDR3 loop reads CASSQGLLNFNYGYAF. As DNA, the CDR3 is TGCGCCAGCAGCCAAGGGTTGTTGAACTTCAACTATGGCTACGCCTTC. This chain connects TRBV4-1 to TRBJ1-2; D is unresolved. Germline V lookup: CDR1 MGHRA, CDR2 YSYEKL. This CDR3 contains 16 residues.

Comment on this clone: A far larger clone is only one base removed, so a read error is likely. V is TRBV30 and J is TRBJ1-2; tentatively, D is TRBD1 (6 bases). The CDR3 extends over 13 amino acids. The V end was cut by 1 base, the J end by 4 bases, with 10 bases between. The germline V gene has CDR1 GTSNPN and CDR2 SVGIG (reference sequence). The CDR3 spells CAWSAGGPYGYTF. CDR3 bases: TGTGCCTGGAGTGCTGGGGGCCCCTATGGCTACACCTTC. Supplemented by reference TRBV30 and TRBJ1-2, the full variable domain reads SQTIHQWPATLVQPVGSPLSLECTVEGTSNPNLYWYRQAAGRGLQLLFYSVGIGQISSEVPQNLSASRPQDRQFILSSKKLLLSDSGFYLCAWSAGGPYGYTFGSGTRLTVV.

As to this clone: A clone one base away is much larger, so this may be a read error. Distinct nucleotide sequences in the sample also encode this CDR3. The chain carries TRBV6-6 and TRBJ1-4; D might be TRBD1 (6 bases). The CDR3 contains 11 residues. Per the germline V gene, CDR1 is MNHNY and CDR2 is SVGAGI (reference sequence). CDR3 protein: CASSRQEKLFF. As DNA, the CDR3 is TGTGCCAGCAGTAGACAGGAAAAGCTGTTTTTT.

This clone came up a few times. V and J are TRBV6-1 and TRBJ1-5, with D perhaps matching TRBD1 (6 bases). Germline V lookup: CDR1 MNHNS, CDR2 SASEGT. The CDR3 consists of 13 residues. Trimming left V 8 bases short and J 1 base short, with 9 bases between. This CDR3 reads CASYDRSNQPQHF. CDR3 DNA: TGTGCCAGCTATGACAGGAGCAATCAGCCCCAGCATTTT.

J is TRBJ1-2 and V is TRBV28; D is undetermined. Trimming stripped 4 bases from V and 2 bases from J, with 11 bases between. CDR3 length: 14 amino acids. Germline V gene data show CDR1 as MDHEN and CDR2 as SYDVKM. CDR3 residues: CASSSQDRNYGYTF. Here the CDR3 DNA reads TGTGCCAGCAGTTCCCAGGACCGAAACTATGGCTACACCTTC.

V is TRBV4-1 and J is TRBJ2-7; 13 bases line up with TRBD2. There are 17 residues in the CDR3. Losses at the gene ends were 3 bases for V and 7 bases for J; bases not matched to a gene: 12. Germline CDR1 and CDR2: MGHRA and YSYEKL. CDR3 loop: CASSHNPRTSGSVEQYF. In nucleotides, the CDR3 is TGCGCCAGCAGCCACAACCCCCGGACTAGCGGGAGTGTGGAGCAGTACTTC.

For this clone: The likely explanation is a read error, given a far larger clone one base away. This chain links TRBV6-1 with TRBJ2-7; 7 bases agree with TRBD2. Germline assignment: CDR1 MNHNS and CDR2 SASEGT. The CDR3 runs 15 residues. The CDR3 loop reads CASGEAAGTNREQYF. CDR3 in DNA: TGTGCCAGCGGTGAAGCAGCCGGGACTAATAGGGAGCAGTACTTC.

CDR3 sequence: CAIVASALSYNEQFF. The CDR3 bases are TGTGCCATCGTGGCTAGCGCTCTCTCCTACAATGAGCAGTTCTTC. The chain has TRBV10-3 and TRBJ2-1, with TRBD2 as a possible D gene (6 bases). The length of the CDR3 is 15 residues. Germline CDR1 reads ENHRY; CDR2 reads SYGVKD. Trimming left V 8 bases short and J 0 bases short, with 14 bases between.

The chain employs TRBV29-1 and TRBJ2-1, with D perhaps TRBD1 or TRBD2 (5 bases each). The CDR3 is 15 amino acids. Trimming removed 0 bases from V and 8 bases from J, with 17 bases in between. Germline loops: CDR1 SQVTM, CDR2 ANQGSEA. Here the CDR3 reads CSVEDPAGTGDEQFF. In nucleotides, the CDR3 is TGCAGCGTTGAAGATCCGGCAGGGACCGGGGATGAGCAGTTCTTC.

This chain connects TRBV9 to TRBJ2-2, with D tentatively TRBD1 (6 bases). Germline CDR1 reads SGDLS; CDR2 reads YYNGEE. Between the trimmed V and J ends, which lost 4 bases and 7 bases, there was a span of 11 bases. This CDR3 is built from 13 residues. The CDR3, as DNA: TGTGCCAGCAGCACACAGGGCGGCGGGGAGCTGTTTTTT. This codes for CASSTQGGGELFF.

The chain links TRBV29-1 to TRBJ1-4; TRBD1 agrees at 11 bases. The J segment lost 8 bases and the V segment lost 0 bases, leaving 11 bases of the junction unmatched. This CDR3 contains 17 residues. The germline V gene has CDR1 SQVTM and CDR2 ANQGSEA. CDR3 region: CSVEDEEDRGRREKLFF. DNA for the CDR3: TGCAGCGTTGAAGATGAGGAGGACAGGGGGCGGCGAGAAAAACTGTTTTTT.

The sample holds a few counts of this clone. This chain's CDR3 is CASSLGQHASEQYF. For the CDR3, the DNA is TGTGCCAGCAGTTTAGGACAACATGCGTCCGAGCAGTACTTC. The rearrangement links TRBV27 to TRBJ2-7; weak D call: TRBD1 (5 bases). V lost 2 bases, J lost 6 bases, and 14 bases lay in between. The V gene's germline CDR1 is MNHEY and CDR2 SMNVEV (reference sequence). CDR3 length: 14 residues.

Comment on this clone: Since a far larger clone is one base different, this is likely a read error. The chain recombines TRBV29-1 with TRBJ2-1; 9 positions agree with TRBD2. Germline loops: CDR1 SQVTM, CDR2 ANQGSEA. With V trimmed by 1 base and J by 3 bases, 10 bases remained unmatched. The CDR3 length is 17 residues. The chain's CDR3 is CSVEGFAVTSGYNEQFF. The DNA for the CDR3 is TGCAGCGTTGAAGGGTTCGCAGTGACTAGCGGCTACAATGAGCAGTTCTTC.

This clone was detected a few times. This rearrangement joins TRBV18 to TRBJ2-5; 11 nucleotides agree with TRBD1. The CDR3 contains 15 residues. Germline V gives CDR1 KGHSH, CDR2 LQKENI. V gave up 6 bases and J gave up 7 bases; unmatched junction bases: 10. The CDR3 DNA sequence: TGTGCCAGCTCCCCGGCGGGACAGGGGGGAAGGACCCAGTACTTC. Translated: CASSPAGQGGRTQYF.

As for this clone: This is likely an artifact of a read error, given a far larger clone one base away. The sample contains more than one DNA sequence encoding this CDR3. This sequence joins TRBV30 and TRBJ1-5; TRBD1 aligns across 8 bases. Germline CDR1 is GTSNPN and CDR2 is SVGIG (reference sequence). The CDR3 is 15 amino acids. V lost 5 bases to trimming and J lost 2 bases; unmatched junction nucleotides: 8. CDR3 region: CAWAGTGVRNQPQHF. The CDR3 DNA reads as TGTGCCTGGGCCGGGACAGGAGTGCGCAATCAGCCCCAGCATTTT. The full variable domain, in which reference TRBV30 and TRBJ1-5 provide the parts outside the CDR3, is SQTIHQWPATLVQPVGSPLSLECTVEGTSNPNLYWYRQAAGRGLQLLFYSVGIGQISSEVPQNLSASRPQDRQFILSSKKLLLSDSGFYLCAWAGTGVRNQPQHFGDGTRLSIL.

This clone appeared a single time. The junction shows a germline mismatch at one end, possibly a read error. This chain links TRBV6-6 with TRBJ1-2, with 7 bases lining up with TRBD1. The CDR3 consists of 15 residues. Germline CDR1 MNHNY, CDR2 SVGAGI (reference sequence). The DNA for the CDR3 is TGTGCCGGCAGTTACCCCCGGGACAGCAACTATGGCTACACCTTC. It translates to CAGSYPRDSNYGYTF.

This clone was recorded many times. The chain is built from TRBV28 and TRBJ1-5; 9 positions match TRBD1. V lost 6 bases, J lost 7 bases, and 10 bases stayed unmatched. The CDR3 has 15 residues. Per the germline V gene, CDR1 is MDHEN and CDR2 is SYDVKM. The CDR3: CASRLQGQGGQPQHF. DNA of the CDR3: TGTGCCAGCAGGTTACAGGGACAGGGTGGGCAGCCCCAGCATTTT.